Listed here are 32 T cell receptor beta chains from one sample, sequenced in a study of vaccination and CD4 T cells after COVID-19. Once obtained from cultured CD4+ T cells, the DNA was sequenced using the Oncomine TCR Beta short-read assay. TCRdb fed the PCR reads into MiXCR, producing one record per CDR3 protein. Of roughly 19,000 distinct CDR3 sequences detected, 48% appear once; the ten largest clones hold just under 2.5%. This sample's treatment: roughly ten-day PBMC culture with coronavirus spike peptide pools or control peptides (ViraFEST assay). Their recognized antigens are unknown. The material was CD4+ T cells from blood, cultured in vitro, obtained after SARS-CoV-2 vaccination. Receptor source: a human donor who had recovered from COVID-19.

J is TRBJ2-3 and V is TRBV25-1; 7 bases fit TRBD1. V gave up 5 bases and J gave up 2 bases; unmatched junction bases: 4. The CDR3 is 14 amino acids. Looked up from germline, CDR1 is MGHDK and CDR2 is SYGVNS. The CDR3 sequence is CASSNRGDTDTQYF. The CDR3 DNA is TGTGCCAGCAGTAACAGGGGTGACACAGATACGCAGTATTTT.

The rearrangement uses TRBV7-2 and TRBJ2-7; D may be TRBD2 (5 bases). Germline CDR1 reads SGHTA; CDR2 reads FQGNSA. V lost 4 bases, J lost 3 bases, and 16 bases lay in between. The CDR3 has 15 residues. CDR3 in DNA: TGTGCCAGCAGCTCCGTGGTTGGGAGCTACTACGAGCAGTACTTC. It specifies CASSSVVGSYYEQYF.

The chain recombines TRBV2 with TRBJ1-2, with no clear D. CDR1 is SNHLY and CDR2 is FYNNEI in the germline V gene. The CDR3 is 13 residues long. Trimming took 6 bases from V and 4 from J, leaving 12 bases between them. The CDR3 nucleotides are TGTGCCAGCAGCTTGAGGGAGCTCTATGGCTACACCTTC. It codes for CASSLRELYGYTF.

The V gene is TRBV20-1, the J gene TRBJ1-1; tentatively, D is TRBD1 (6 bases). Trimming took 4 bases from V and 3 from J, leaving 12 bases between them. The CDR3 sequence is 13 residues long. CDR1 DFQATT and CDR2 SNEGSKA come from the germline V gene (reference sequence). Here the CDR3 DNA reads TGCAGTGCTAAGGTGGGGGCAGACACTGAAGCTTTCTTT. Encoded protein: CSAKVGADTEAFF.

CDR3 sequence: CASSLEPGNFYEQYF. The CDR3 bases are TGTGCCAGCAGCTTAGAGCCAGGGAATTTCTACGAGCAGTACTTC. The gene calls are TRBV7-2 and TRBJ2-7, with a weak D call TRBD1 (5 bases). CDR1 and CDR2 from the germline V gene are SGHTA and FQGNSA. The V and J ends lost 1 base and 3 bases respectively, with 13 bases between them. CDR3 length: 15 residues.

This chain joins TRBV7-8 and TRBJ2-7, with 7 bases lining up with TRBD2. Germline CDR1 and CDR2: SGHVS and FQNEAQ. V was pared by 2 bases and J by 0 bases, with 4 bases of the junction left unmatched. This CDR3 contains 15 residues. The CDR3 region has the DNA TGTGCCAGCAGCTTAAGGTCTAGCGGCTCCTACGAGCAGTACTTC. It codes for CASSLRSSGSYEQYF.

The chain carries TRBV5-4 and TRBJ2-5; 7 bases match TRBD1. The CDR3 length is 16 residues. The V segment lost 4 bases and the J segment 5 bases; nucleotides outside the gene matches: 14. Germline values: CDR1 SGHNT, CDR2 YYREEE (reference sequence). The CDR3 loop reads CASSAPGGAEVETQYF. Here the CDR3 DNA reads TGTGCCAGCAGCGCCCCAGGGGGTGCAGAGGTGGAGACCCAGTACTTC.

The V and J genes are TRBV29-1 and TRBJ2-5; no definite D call. This CDR3 is built from 11 residues. The germline gives CDR1 SQVTM, CDR2 ANQGSEA. Trimming removed 2 bases at V and 4 bases at J, with 5 bases between. CDR3: CSVELIETQYF. Written as DNA, the CDR3 is TGCAGCGTTGAACTTATAGAGACCCAGTACTTC.

The V call is TRBV6-2 or TRBV6-3, the J call TRBJ2-5; 7 bases match TRBD1. The germline gives CDR1 MNHEY, CDR2 SVGEGT. This CDR3 is built from 14 residues. The V segment lost 8 bases and the J segment 1 base; nucleotides outside the gene matches: 7. CDR3 DNA: TGTGCCAGCGGCAGACAGGGTCTCCAAGAGACCCAGTACTTC. Its translation: CASGRQGLQETQYF.

This chain connects TRBV5-1 to TRBJ2-3; D might be TRBD1 (6 bases). Germline loops: CDR1 SGHRS, CDR2 YFSETQ. The CDR3 is made up of 17 amino acids. Deletions cut 1 base from V and 0 bases from J, with 15 bases between. The CDR3 DNA follows: TGCGCCAGCAGCTTGTTTGCGGCAGGGGTAAGCACAGATACGCAGTATTTT. It specifies CASSLFAAGVSTDTQYF.

This clonotype was seen a few times. The chain has TRBV7-9 and TRBJ1-1; the D gene is possibly TRBD1 (6 bases). Germline CDR1 and CDR2: SEHNR and FQNEAQ (reference sequence). V was trimmed by 5 bases and J by 1 base, leaving 8 bases between them. This CDR3 region has 13 residues. In DNA, the CDR3 is TGTGCCAGCAGCCCGACAGGGAACACTGAAGCTTTCTTT. Its translation: CASSPTGNTEAFF.

The V call is TRBV6-2 or TRBV6-3, the J call TRBJ1-5; 8 nucleotides align to TRBD1. The CDR3 is made up of 14 amino acids. The V gene end was trimmed by 5 bases and the J gene end by 6 bases; junction bases not matched to a gene: 6. Germline CDR1 MNHEY, CDR2 SVGEGT. CDR3 loop: CASSAGGSTQPQHF. CDR3 bases: TGTGCCAGCAGTGCAGGGGGCTCGACTCAGCCCCAGCATTTT.

This chain connects TRBV7-9 to TRBJ1-1; D is uncertain. CDR1 and CDR2 from the germline V gene are SEHNR and FQNEAQ (reference sequence). The germline V and J ends were trimmed by 4 bases and 2 bases, with 5 bases remaining between them. The CDR3 covers 12 residues. In DNA, the CDR3 is TGTGCCAGCAGCTCGATAAACACTGAAGCTTTCTTT. It yields the protein CASSSINTEAFF.

The V and J genes are TRBV20-1 and TRBJ2-5; 9 bases fit TRBD2. The CDR3 is made up of 16 amino acids. V shed 1 base and J 5 bases; nucleotides not matched to a gene: 11. Per germline, CDR1 DFQATT and CDR2 SNEGSKA (reference sequence). The chain's CDR3 is CSARVLAGRNIETQYF. CDR3 DNA: TGCAGTGCTAGAGTCCTAGCGGGGAGGAATATCGAGACCCAGTACTTC.

J is TRBJ1-1 and V is TRBV1; TRBD1 is the table's D call, not checked against the DNA. TRBV1 is an annotated pseudogene. This CDR3 region has 16 residues. CDR3 region: CTSSQDRRGMNTEAFF. CDR3 DNA sequence: TGCACCAGCAGCCAAGATCGGCGGGGGATGAACACTGAAGCTTTCTTT.

This clonotype showed up just a few times. The chain employs TRBV11-3 and TRBJ2-5, with D uncertain. Looked up from germline, CDR1 is SGHNT and CDR2 is YENEEA. Between the trimmed V and J ends, which lost 5 bases and 5 bases, there was a span of 15 bases. The CDR3 covers 14 residues. The CDR3 region has the DNA TGTGCCAGCAGCCCCCAAGGTCGGCGCGAGACCCAGTACTTC. Protein sequence: CASSPQGRRETQYF.

The V gene is TRBV20-1, the J gene TRBJ1-1, with 8 bases fitting TRBD1. V was pared by 1 base and J by 0 bases, with 7 bases of the junction left unmatched. Germline loops: CDR1 DFQATT, CDR2 SNEGSKA (reference sequence). The CDR3 consists of 16 residues. This CDR3 is CSARVAGGNLNTEAFF. The CDR3, as DNA: TGCAGTGCTAGAGTGGCAGGGGGCAACCTGAACACTGAAGCTTTCTTT.

V usage is TRBV10-3 and J usage is TRBJ2-6; D unresolved. Between the trimmed V and J ends, which lost 0 bases and 4 bases, there was a span of 4 bases. Germline V gene data show CDR1 as ENHRY and CDR2 as SYGVKD. The CDR3 length is 14 residues. DNA for the CDR3: TGTGCCATCAGTGAGTCAGGAGGGGCCAACGTCCTGACTTTC. Translated, it gives CAISESGGANVLTF.

In this sample, this clonotype turned up a few times. The rearrangement uses TRBV10-3 and TRBJ1-2; D is possibly TRBD1 (5 bases). The CDR3 runs to 17 residues. Trimming took 3 bases from V and 0 from J, leaving 17 bases between them. Per germline, CDR1 ENHRY and CDR2 SYGVKD. This CDR3 is CAISDPAVGVSNYGYTF. CDR3 sequence (DNA): TGTGCCATCAGTGATCCCGCGGTGGGGGTTTCTAACTATGGCTACACCTTC.

This clonotype was recorded a few times. The chain carries TRBV19 and TRBJ2-5; D uncertain. CDR1 LNHDA and CDR2 SQIVND come from the germline V gene (reference sequence). There are 16 residues in the CDR3. Trimming left V 4 bases short and J 2 bases short, with 17 bases between. The CDR3 DNA reads TGTGCCAGTAGTACCTGGGGTTCATCCCCACAAGAGACCCAGTACTTC. As protein: CASSTWGSSPQETQYF.

The CDR3 is CATSTIQGVTGYGYTF. CDR3 nucleotides: TGTGCCACCAGCACTATACAGGGCGTAACCGGCTATGGCTACACCTTC. The gene calls are TRBV15 and TRBJ1-2, with D possibly TRBD1 on 6 matching bases. This CDR3 has 16 residues. Germline lookup yields CDR1 LNHNV and CDR2 YYDKDF (reference sequence). Trimming cost V 4 bases and J 4 bases, with 19 bases left between them.

The CDR3 region is CATSDTGSSYNEQFF. The CDR3 coding sequence is TGTGCCACCAGTGATACAGGGAGTTCCTACAATGAGCAGTTCTTC. The gene calls are TRBV24-1 and TRBJ2-1; TRBD1 might be the D (6 bases). The CDR3 covers 15 residues. Germline values: CDR1 KGHDR, CDR2 SFDVKD. The V end was cut by 3 bases, the J end by 1 base, with 9 bases between.

This clonotype is labeled as medium-sized. This chain connects TRBV15 to TRBJ1-6; TRBD1 is a possible D gene (5 bases). This CDR3 is built from 14 residues. Trimming stripped 1 base from V and 5 bases from J, with 6 bases between. Germline V gene data show CDR1 as LNHNV and CDR2 as YYDKDF (reference sequence). Here the CDR3 reads CATSRGQNNSPLHF. CDR3 sequence (DNA): TGTGCCACCAGCAGAGGACAGAATAATTCACCCCTCCACTTT.

The chain links TRBV7-2 to TRBJ2-2; 13 positions match TRBD2. V dropped 1 base and J dropped 5; count of bases not matched to a gene: 7. The germline V gene has CDR1 SGHTA and CDR2 FQGNSA. The length of the CDR3 is 18 residues. Written as DNA, the CDR3 is TGTGCCAGCAGCTTAGGTGGGACTAGCGGGACCCGGACCGGGGAGCTGTTTTTT. Translation: CASSLGGTSGTRTGELFF.

The chain couples TRBV10-1 to TRBJ2-1; D might be TRBD2 (6 bases). CDR1 is WNHNN, CDR2 SYGVQD, per germline (reference sequence). The germline V and J ends were trimmed by 5 bases and 10 bases, with 9 bases remaining between them. The CDR3 contains 11 residues. DNA of the CDR3: TGCGCCAGCAGTCTCGGAGGGGAGCAGTTCTTC. Protein: CASSLGGEQFF.

Only a few counts were recorded for this clonotype. The J gene is TRBJ2-7, the V gene TRBV19; D not resolved. The CDR3 is 16 residues long. V lost 0 bases, J lost 2 bases, and 14 bases lay in between. CDR1 is LNHDA and CDR2 is SQIVND in the germline V gene (reference sequence). CDR3 region: CASSIDSGGSPYEQYF. The DNA for the CDR3 is TGTGCCAGTAGTATAGATTCGGGCGGCAGCCCCTACGAGCAGTACTTC.

V and J are TRBV19 and TRBJ2-2, with D perhaps TRBD2 (7 bases). The length of the CDR3 is 14 residues. V was clipped by 6 bases and J by 4 bases, with 12 bases between them. CDR1 LNHDA and CDR2 SQIVND come from the germline V gene (reference sequence). CDR3 sequence (DNA): TGTGCCAGTAGGCGAGGGGGGGTCACCGGGGAGCTGTTTTTT. It yields the protein CASRRGGVTGELFF.

This chain links TRBV10-3 with TRBJ1-5, with D unresolved. Germline values: CDR1 ENHRY, CDR2 SYGVKD. This CDR3 spans 13 amino acids. Trimming cost V 3 bases and J 0 bases, with 3 bases left between them. CDR3 DNA sequence: TGTGCCATCAGTGATTATAGCAATCAGCCCCAGCATTTT. It is translated as CAISDYSNQPQHF.

The chain is built from TRBV7-9 and TRBJ1-1, with D possibly matching TRBD1 (6 bases). CDR3 length: 13 residues. Germline CDR1 and CDR2: SEHNR and FQNEAQ (reference sequence). V shed 5 bases and J shed 10 bases, with 17 bases lying between them. The CDR3 region is CASSRGGDTGAFF. Written as DNA, the CDR3 is TGTGCCAGCAGCCGGGGAGGGGACACCGGAGCTTTCTTT.

This chain joins TRBV4-3 and TRBJ1-1; D is undetermined. CDR1 and CDR2 (germline): LGHNA, YSLEER. V dropped 1 base and J dropped 7 bases, with 4 bases sitting between them. CDR3 length: 11 residues. The CDR3: CASSQAGEAFF. CDR3 nucleotides: TGCGCCAGCAGCCAAGCCGGTGAAGCTTTCTTT.

The chain couples TRBV20-1 to TRBJ1-2, with a possible D match to TRBD1 (5 bases). This CDR3 contains 14 residues. CDR1 is DFQATT and CDR2 is SNEGSKA in the germline V gene (reference sequence). Trimming pared 4 bases from V and 3 bases from J, leaving 15 bases between. The chain's CDR3 is CSATPREIDYGYTF. Here the CDR3 DNA reads TGCAGTGCTACCCCCAGGGAAATTGACTATGGCTACACCTTC.

The chain links TRBV30 to TRBJ1-1; D is possibly TRBD1 (6 bases). This CDR3 region has 17 residues. Per germline, CDR1 GTSNPN and CDR2 SVGIG (reference sequence). V was cut by 1 base and J by 3 bases, with 21 bases left in between. CDR3 bases: TGTGCCTGGAGTGAGGCAGGGGATCTGTTGGGGGACACTGAAGCTTTCTTT. Protein product: CAWSEAGDLLGDTEAFF.